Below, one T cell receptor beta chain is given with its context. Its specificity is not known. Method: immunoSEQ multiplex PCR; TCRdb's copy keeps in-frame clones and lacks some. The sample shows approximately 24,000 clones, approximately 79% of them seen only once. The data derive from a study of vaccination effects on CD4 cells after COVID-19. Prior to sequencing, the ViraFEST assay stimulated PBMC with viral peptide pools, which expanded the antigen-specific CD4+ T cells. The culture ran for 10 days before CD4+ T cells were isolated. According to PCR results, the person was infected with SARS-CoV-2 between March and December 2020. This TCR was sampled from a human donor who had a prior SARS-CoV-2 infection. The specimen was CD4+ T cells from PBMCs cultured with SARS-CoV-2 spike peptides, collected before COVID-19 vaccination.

In DNA form, the CDR3 reads TGTGCCAGCAGCTTAATAGGGGCCGGGTCCTACGAGCAGTACTTC. Residues: CASSLIGAGSYEQYF. V gene TRBV7-3 combines with J gene TRBJ2-7, with D perhaps matching TRBD1 (5 bases). V was cut by 1 base and J by 1 base, with 11 bases left in between. CDR3 length: 15 residues. The germline gives CDR1 SGHTA, CDR2 FQGTGA.